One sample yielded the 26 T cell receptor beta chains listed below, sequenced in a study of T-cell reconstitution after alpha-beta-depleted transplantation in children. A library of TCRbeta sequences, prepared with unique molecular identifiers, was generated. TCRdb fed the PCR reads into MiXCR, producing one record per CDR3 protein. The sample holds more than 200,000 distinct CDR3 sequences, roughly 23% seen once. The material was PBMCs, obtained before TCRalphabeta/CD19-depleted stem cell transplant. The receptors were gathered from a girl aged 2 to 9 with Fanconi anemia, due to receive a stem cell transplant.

The CDR3, as DNA: TGCAGCGTTGAAGACCCACGGGGGGCAGAGACCCAGTACTTC. This sequence encodes CSVEDPRGAETQYF. This chain uses TRBV29-1 with TRBJ2-5; D might be TRBD2 (7 bases). Between the trimmed V and J ends, which lost 0 bases and 4 bases, there was a span of 12 bases. The CDR3 runs 14 residues. The germline V gene encodes CDR1 SQVTM and CDR2 ANQGSEA.

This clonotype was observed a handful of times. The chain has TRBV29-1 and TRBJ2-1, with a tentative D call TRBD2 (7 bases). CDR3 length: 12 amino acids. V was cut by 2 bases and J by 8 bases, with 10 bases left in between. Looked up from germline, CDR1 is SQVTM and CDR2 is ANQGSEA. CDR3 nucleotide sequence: TGCAGCGTTGAAAAAGGGGGGGATGAGCAGTTCTTC. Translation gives CSVEKGGDEQFF.

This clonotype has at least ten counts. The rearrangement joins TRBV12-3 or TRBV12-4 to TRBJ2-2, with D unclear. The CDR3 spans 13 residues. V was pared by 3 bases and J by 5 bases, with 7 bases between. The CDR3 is CASSFLPTGELFF. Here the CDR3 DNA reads TGTGCCAGCAGTTTCCTTCCTACCGGGGAGCTGTTTTTT.

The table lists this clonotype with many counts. CDR3 in DNA: TGTGCCACCAGTGATCCCCATAGGGACAGGGTCAACACCGGGGAGCTGTTTTTT. It specifies CATSDPHRDRVNTGELFF. The V gene is TRBV24-1, the J gene TRBJ2-2; 9 positions agree with TRBD1. V shed 3 bases, J shed 2 bases, and the junction held 9 bases outside the gene matches. Germline V lookup: CDR1 KGHDR, CDR2 SFDVKD. The CDR3 is 18 amino acids.

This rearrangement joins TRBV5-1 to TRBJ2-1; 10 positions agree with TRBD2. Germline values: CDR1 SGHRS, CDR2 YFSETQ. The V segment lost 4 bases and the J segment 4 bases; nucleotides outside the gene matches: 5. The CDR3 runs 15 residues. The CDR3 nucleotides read TGCGCCAGCAGCCTACTAGCGGGGATTTACAATGAGCAGTTCTTC. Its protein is CASSLLAGIYNEQFF.

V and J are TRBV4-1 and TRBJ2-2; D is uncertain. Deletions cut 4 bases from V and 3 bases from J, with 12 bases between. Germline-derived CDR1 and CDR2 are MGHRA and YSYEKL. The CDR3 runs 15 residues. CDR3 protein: CASSLRLGYTGELFF. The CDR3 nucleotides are TGCGCCAGCAGCCTCCGTTTAGGTTACACCGGGGAGCTGTTTTTT.

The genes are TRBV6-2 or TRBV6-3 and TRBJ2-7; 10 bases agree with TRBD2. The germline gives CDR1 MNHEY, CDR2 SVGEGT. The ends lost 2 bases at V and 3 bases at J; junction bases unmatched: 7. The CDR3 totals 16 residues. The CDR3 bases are TGTGCCAGCAGTTACCACGGACTAGCGGCCATCTACGAGCAGTACTTC. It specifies CASSYHGLAAIYEQYF.

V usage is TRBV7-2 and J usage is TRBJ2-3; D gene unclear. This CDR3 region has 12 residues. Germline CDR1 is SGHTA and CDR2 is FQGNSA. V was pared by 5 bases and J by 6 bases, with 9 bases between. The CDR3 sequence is CASSRSVDTQYF. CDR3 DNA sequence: TGTGCCAGCAGCCGTAGTGTGGATACGCAGTATTTT. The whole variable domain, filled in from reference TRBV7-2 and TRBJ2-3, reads GAGVSQSPSNKVTEKGKDVELRCDPISGHTALYWYRQSLGQGLEFLIYFQGNSAPDKSGLPSDRFSAERTGGSVSTLTIQRTQQEDSAVYLCASSRSVDTQYFGPGTRLTVL.

CDR3 bases: TGTGCCAGCAGCCCACCCGGGACTGGATGGGGCTACACCTTC. Its translation is CASSPPGTGWGYTF. The chain recombines TRBV7-9 with TRBJ1-2; possibly TRBD1 for D (5 bases). The V gene's germline CDR1 is SEHNR and CDR2 FQNEAQ (reference sequence). There are 14 residues in the CDR3. Trimming removed 5 bases from V and 8 bases from J, with 18 bases in between.

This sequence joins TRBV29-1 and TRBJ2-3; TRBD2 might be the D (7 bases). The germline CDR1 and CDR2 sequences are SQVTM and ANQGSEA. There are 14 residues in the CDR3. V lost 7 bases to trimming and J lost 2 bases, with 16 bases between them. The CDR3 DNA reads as TGCAGCGGGGAGGCGGGGGCGTTCACAGATACGCAGTATTTT. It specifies CSGEAGAFTDTQYF.

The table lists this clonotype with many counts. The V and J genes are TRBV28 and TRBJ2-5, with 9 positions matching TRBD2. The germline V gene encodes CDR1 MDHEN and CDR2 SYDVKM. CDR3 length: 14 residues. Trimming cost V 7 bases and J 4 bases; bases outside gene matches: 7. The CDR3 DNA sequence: TGTGCCAGCATGGTAGCGGGAGTTAGAGAGACCCAGTACTTC. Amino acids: CASMVAGVRETQYF.

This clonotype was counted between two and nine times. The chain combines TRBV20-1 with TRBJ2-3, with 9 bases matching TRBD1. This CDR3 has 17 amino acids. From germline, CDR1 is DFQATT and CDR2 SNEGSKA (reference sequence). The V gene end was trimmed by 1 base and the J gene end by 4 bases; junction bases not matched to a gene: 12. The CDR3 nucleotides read TGCAGTGCTAGAGGCCCCATACAGGGGGCGCGGGCAGATACGCAGTATTTT. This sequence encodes CSARGPIQGARADTQYF.

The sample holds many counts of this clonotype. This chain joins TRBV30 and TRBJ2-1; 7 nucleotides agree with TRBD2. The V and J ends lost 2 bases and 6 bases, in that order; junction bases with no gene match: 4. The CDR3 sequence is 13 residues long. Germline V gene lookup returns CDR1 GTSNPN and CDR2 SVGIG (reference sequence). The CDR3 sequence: CAWSPGTTNEQFF. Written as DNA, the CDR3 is TGTGCCTGGAGTCCCGGGACTACCAATGAGCAGTTCTTC. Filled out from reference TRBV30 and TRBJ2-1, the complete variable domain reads SQTIHQWPATLVQPVGSPLSLECTVEGTSNPNLYWYRQAAGRGLQLLFYSVGIGQISSEVPQNLSASRPQDRQFILSSKKLLLSDSGFYLCAWSPGTTNEQFFGPGTRLTVL.

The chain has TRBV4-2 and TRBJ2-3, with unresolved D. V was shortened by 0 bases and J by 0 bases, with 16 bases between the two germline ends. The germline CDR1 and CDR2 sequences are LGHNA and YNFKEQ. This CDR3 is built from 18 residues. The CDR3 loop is CASSQEGRYKSSTDTQYF. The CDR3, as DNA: TGTGCCAGCAGCCAAGAAGGACGATACAAGTCTAGCACAGATACGCAGTATTTT.

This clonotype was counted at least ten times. The CDR3: CSRSGTSDYNEQFF. CDR3 nucleotide sequence: TGCAGTAGGTCCGGGACTAGCGATTACAATGAGCAGTTCTTC. The chain employs TRBV20-1 and TRBJ2-1, with TRBD2 identical over 10 bases. CDR1 and CDR2 from the germline V gene are DFQATT and SNEGSKA (reference sequence). Trimming at V came to 8 bases and at J to 4 bases, leaving 8 bases not matched to a gene. CDR3 length: 14 amino acids.

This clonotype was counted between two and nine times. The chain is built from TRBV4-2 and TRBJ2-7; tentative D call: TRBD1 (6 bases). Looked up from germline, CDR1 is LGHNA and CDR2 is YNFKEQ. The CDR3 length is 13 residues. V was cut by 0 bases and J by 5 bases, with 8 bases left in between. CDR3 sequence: CASSQDQGNEQYF. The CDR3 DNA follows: TGTGCCAGCAGCCAAGACCAGGGGAACGAGCAGTACTTC.

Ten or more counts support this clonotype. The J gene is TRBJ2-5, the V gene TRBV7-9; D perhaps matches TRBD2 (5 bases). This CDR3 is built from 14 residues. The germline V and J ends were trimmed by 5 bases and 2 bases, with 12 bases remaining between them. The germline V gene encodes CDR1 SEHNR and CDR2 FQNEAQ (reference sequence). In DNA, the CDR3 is TGTGCCAGCAGCCTGTGGACTGAACAAGAGACCCAGTACTTC. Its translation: CASSLWTEQETQYF.

The DNA for the CDR3 is TGTGCCAGCAGTTTGATGGGCGAGGCGAACATTGAGCAGTTCTTC. It codes for CASSLMGEANIEQFF. The V and J genes are TRBV28 and TRBJ2-1; D call uncertain. Per the germline V gene, CDR1 is MDHEN and CDR2 is SYDVKM. The CDR3 covers 15 residues. V lost 3 bases to trimming and J lost 9 bases, with 18 bases between them.

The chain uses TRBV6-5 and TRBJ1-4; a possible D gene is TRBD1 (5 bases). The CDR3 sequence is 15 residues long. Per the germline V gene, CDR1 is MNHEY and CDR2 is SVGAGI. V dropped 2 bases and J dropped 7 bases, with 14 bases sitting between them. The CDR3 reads CASSYVSGTGEKLFF. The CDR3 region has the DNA TGTGCCAGCAGTTACGTTTCCGGGACGGGTGAAAAACTGTTTTTT.

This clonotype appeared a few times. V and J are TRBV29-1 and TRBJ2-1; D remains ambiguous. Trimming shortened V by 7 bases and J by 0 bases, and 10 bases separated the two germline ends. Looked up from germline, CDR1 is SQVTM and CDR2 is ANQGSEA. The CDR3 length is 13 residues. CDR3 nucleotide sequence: TGCAGCGCGCCTATGAGCTCCTACAATGAGCAGTTCTTC. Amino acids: CSAPMSSYNEQFF.

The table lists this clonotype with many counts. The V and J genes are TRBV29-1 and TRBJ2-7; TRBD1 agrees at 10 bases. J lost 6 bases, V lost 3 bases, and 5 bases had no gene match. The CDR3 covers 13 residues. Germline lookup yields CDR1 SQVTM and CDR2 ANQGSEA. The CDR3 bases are TGCAGCGTTGAGCGGGACAGGGGCGGCGAGCAGTACTTC. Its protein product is CSVERDRGGEQYF.

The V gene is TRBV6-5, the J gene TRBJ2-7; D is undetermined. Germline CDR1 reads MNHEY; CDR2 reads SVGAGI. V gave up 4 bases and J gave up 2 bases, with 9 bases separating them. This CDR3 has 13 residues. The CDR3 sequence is CASSSGVPYEQYF. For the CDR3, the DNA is TGTGCCAGCAGTTCCGGAGTGCCCTACGAGCAGTACTTC.

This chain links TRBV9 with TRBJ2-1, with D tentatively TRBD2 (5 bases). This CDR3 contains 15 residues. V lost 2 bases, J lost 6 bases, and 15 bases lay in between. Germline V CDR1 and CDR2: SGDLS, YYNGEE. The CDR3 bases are TGTGCCAGCAGCGTTACCGGCCCACTAGTCAATGAGCAGTTCTTC. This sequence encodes CASSVTGPLVNEQFF.

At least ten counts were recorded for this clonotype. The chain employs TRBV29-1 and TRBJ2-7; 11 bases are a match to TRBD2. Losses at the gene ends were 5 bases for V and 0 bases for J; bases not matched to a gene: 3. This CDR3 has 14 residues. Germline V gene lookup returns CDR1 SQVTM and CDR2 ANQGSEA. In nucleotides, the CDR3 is TGCAGCGTTCAGACTAGCGGGAACTCCTACGAGCAGTACTTC. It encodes CSVQTSGNSYEQYF.

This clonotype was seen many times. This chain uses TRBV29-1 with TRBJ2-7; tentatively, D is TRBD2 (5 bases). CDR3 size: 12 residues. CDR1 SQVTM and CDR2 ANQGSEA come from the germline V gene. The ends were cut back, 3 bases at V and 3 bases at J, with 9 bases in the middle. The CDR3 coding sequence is TGCAGCGTTGAGGGGAGAAACTACGAGCAGTACTTC. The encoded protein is CSVEGRNYEQYF.

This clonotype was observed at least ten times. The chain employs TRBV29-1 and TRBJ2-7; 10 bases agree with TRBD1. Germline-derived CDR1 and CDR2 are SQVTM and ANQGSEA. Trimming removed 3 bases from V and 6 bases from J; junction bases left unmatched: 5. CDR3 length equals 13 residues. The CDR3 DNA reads TGCAGCGTTGAGGGGACAGGGGCAGGCGAGCAGTACTTC. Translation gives CSVEGTGAGEQYF.